The entry below describes one TCR beta chain. Antigen unknown. The data stem from a study of CD8 T cells in ankylosing spondylitis. Study-wide results and caveats: There was reportedly significant enrichment of clones that were disease-linked in matched ankylosing spondylitis synovial fluid. Earlier authors reported some of these motif variants in reactive arthritis synovial fluid and blood. Clones that were linked to disease were CD8+ and were relatively rare in peripheral blood.

The CDR3 runs to 14 residues. Trimming took off 7 bases at V and 1 base at J, with 10 bases between the two ends. Making use of molecular barcodes, quantitative 5'-RACE generated TCR beta libraries. TCRdb fed the 5' RACE reads into MiXCR, producing one record per CDR3 protein. The sample lists about 150,000 distinct CDR3 sequences, roughly 44% seen once, with around 15% in the top ten. The chain combines TRBV12-3 or TRBV12-4 with TRBJ2-2; D may be TRBD1 (5 bases). Sequencing input: synovial fluid, either unsorted or a sorted T cell fraction (not recorded which). The sequence derives from a male donor with ankylosing spondylitis. Written as DNA, the CDR3 is TGTGCCAGCAAAGGGGCGCAGAACACCGGGGAGCTGTTTTTT. Translating it yields CASKGAQNTGELFF.